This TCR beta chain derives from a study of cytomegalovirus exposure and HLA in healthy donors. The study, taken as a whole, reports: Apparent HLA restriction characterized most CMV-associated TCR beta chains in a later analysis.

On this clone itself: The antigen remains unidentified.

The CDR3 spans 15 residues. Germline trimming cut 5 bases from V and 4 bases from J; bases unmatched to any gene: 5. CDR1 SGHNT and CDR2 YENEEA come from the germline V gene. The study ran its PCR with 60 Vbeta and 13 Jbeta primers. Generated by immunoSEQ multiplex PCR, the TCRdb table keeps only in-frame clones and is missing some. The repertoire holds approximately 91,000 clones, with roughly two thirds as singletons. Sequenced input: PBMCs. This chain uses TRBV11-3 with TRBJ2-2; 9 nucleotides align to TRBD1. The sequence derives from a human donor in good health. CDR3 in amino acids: CASSLGQGPTGELFF. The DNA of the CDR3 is TGTGCCAGCAGCCTGGGACAGGGCCCCACCGGGGAGCTGTTTTTT. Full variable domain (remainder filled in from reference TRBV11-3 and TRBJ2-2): EAGVVQSPRYKIIEKKQPVAFWCNPISGHNTLYWYLQNLGQGPELLIRYENEEAVDDSQLPKDRFSAERLKGVDSTLKIQPAELGDSAVYLCASSLGQGPTGELFFGEGSRLTVL.